This T cell receptor beta chain was sequenced for a study of CD8+ T cells in alopecia areata. Background on the study: Among treated patients, oral tofacitinib was administered at 5 to 10 mg twice daily.

J lost 8 bases, V lost 5 bases, and 6 bases had no gene match. The CDR3 extends over 12 amino acids. Germline CDR1 and CDR2: GTSNPN and SVGIG (reference sequence). Extraction of RNA preceded its reverse transcription into cDNA, which served as the sequencing template. Sequencing used immunoSEQ multiplex PCR; TCRdb keeps in-frame clones, though not all of them. This sample has 200,000 to 250,000 clones, with about 53% found just once. This TCR was recovered from a human donor with alopecia areata. The chain carries TRBV30 and TRBJ2-1, with 7 bases fitting TRBD1. The sample in question was CD4+ T cells sorted from blood, obtained at week 0. CDR3 sequence reads: CAWDDRADEQFF. The DNA for the CDR3 is TGTGCCTGGGACGACAGGGCAGATGAGCAGTTCTTC.